A single sample gave rise to the 11 T cell receptor beta chains below, sequenced in a study of control samples from healthy donors and cancer patients. This table comes from immunoSEQ multiplex PCR, and its TCRdb copy is limited to in-frame clones, with some not included. The sample comprises 110,000 or so clones, approximately 90% of which are singletons, and 17% rests with the top ten. The sequencing sample was made of blood. Receptor source: a woman in her forties or fifties in good health.

The J gene is TRBJ2-1, the V gene TRBV5-6; D unclear. This CDR3 region has 16 residues. The V gene's germline CDR1 is SGHDT and CDR2 YYEEEE. V was trimmed by 0 bases and J by 0 bases, leaving 10 bases between them. CDR3 DNA: TGTGCCAGCAGCTTGGGATGGCCCAACTCCTACAATGAGCAGTTCTTC. Translated, it gives CASSLGWPNSYNEQFF.

The chain joins TRBV18 to TRBJ2-3, with D hard to call. The CDR3 has 13 amino acids. The V end was cut by 2 bases, the J end by 9 bases, with 12 bases between. Germline assignment: CDR1 KGHSH and CDR2 LQKENI. CDR3 region: CASSPSTSRTQYF. DNA of the CDR3: TGTGCCAGCTCACCATCAACCTCGCGCACGCAGTATTTT.

The chain employs TRBV11-2 and TRBJ2-1, with 8 bases fitting TRBD1. This CDR3 spans 16 amino acids. J was trimmed by 5 bases and V by 1 base; bases with no gene match: 7. The germline V gene encodes CDR1 SGHAT and CDR2 FQNNGV. The CDR3 loop is CASSLGGRGLNNEQFF. Written as DNA, the CDR3 is TGTGCCAGCAGCTTAGGGGGCAGGGGGCTCAACAATGAGCAGTTCTTC.

This sequence joins TRBV11-2 and TRBJ2-5, with D possibly matching TRBD1 (5 bases). The CDR3 consists of 17 residues. Germline loops: CDR1 SGHAT, CDR2 FQNNGV. The V end lost 2 bases, the J end lost 1 base, and 17 bases lay between the germline ends. CDR3 in amino acids: CASSLLRSGASQETQYF. The CDR3 DNA is TGTGCCAGCAGCTTATTGCGGTCTGGGGCCTCCCAAGAGACCCAGTACTTC. The full variable domain, with the rest looked up from reference TRBV11-2 and TRBJ2-5, is EAGVAQSPRYKIIEKRQSVAFWCNPISGHATLYWYQQILGQGPKLLIQFQNNGVVDDSQLPKDRFSAERLKGVDSTLKIQPAKLEDSAVYLCASSLLRSGASQETQYFGPGTRLLVL.

This chain connects TRBV29-1 to TRBJ2-3, with TRBD2 matching over 11 bases. Trimming took 0 bases from V and 4 from J; bases not matched to a gene: 3. Germline V lookup: CDR1 SQVTM, CDR2 ANQGSEA. The CDR3 spans 15 residues. The DNA for the CDR3 is TGCAGCGTTGAAGATCTAGCGGGGGGTCCAGATACGCAGTATTTT. The encoded protein is CSVEDLAGGPDTQYF.

The CDR3 coding sequence is TGTGCCAGCAGTTTTATTACAGGGGACTACGAGCAGTACTTC. The encoded protein is CASSFITGDYEQYF. This chain uses TRBV27 with TRBJ2-7, with 7 positions matching TRBD1. V lost 3 bases to trimming and J lost 3 bases; unmatched junction nucleotides: 5. CDR1 is MNHEY, CDR2 SMNVEV, per germline (reference sequence). The CDR3 has 14 amino acids.

The chain links TRBV6-5 to TRBJ1-2; unclear D gene. Germline loops: CDR1 MNHEY, CDR2 SVGAGI. V shed 2 bases and J shed 8 bases, with 12 bases lying between them. The CDR3 has 13 amino acids. Written as DNA, the CDR3 is TGTGCCAGCAGTTACAACCCCCCCCTCGGCTACACCTTC. Protein sequence: CASSYNPPLGYTF.

The V call is TRBV4-1, the J call TRBJ2-5, with a weak D call TRBD2 (6 bases). This CDR3 region has 14 residues. Germline V gene data show CDR1 as MGHRA and CDR2 as YSYEKL. Trimming took off 8 bases at V and 4 bases at J, with 17 bases between the two ends. The CDR3 region is CASDLTGEGETQYF. CDR3 DNA: TGCGCCAGCGACCTCACGGGAGAGGGAGAGACCCAGTACTTC.

The V and J genes are TRBV5-5 and TRBJ2-4, with 7 bases fitting TRBD1. J gave up 5 bases and V 2 bases, and 7 bases lay outside the gene matches. Germline V lookup: CDR1 SGHKS, CDR2 YYEKEE (reference sequence). The CDR3 is 15 amino acids. The CDR3 spells CASSFLDRDENIQYF. CDR3 sequence (DNA): TGTGCCAGCAGCTTCTTAGACAGGGACGAAAACATTCAGTACTTC.

The V and J genes are TRBV25-1 and TRBJ2-7, with no clear D. Germline assignment: CDR1 MGHDK and CDR2 SYGVNS. Trimming shortened V by 5 bases and J by 2 bases, and 13 bases separated the two germline ends. This CDR3 has 14 amino acids. The CDR3 region has the DNA TGTGCCAGCAGTCAGACACGGCCTCCCTACGAGCAGTACTTC. This gives the protein CASSQTRPPYEQYF.

The chain uses TRBV5-1 and TRBJ1-2; a possible D gene is TRBD1 (6 bases). V was trimmed by 4 bases and J by 7 bases, leaving 20 bases between them. Germline V gene data show CDR1 as SGHRS and CDR2 as YFSETQ. The CDR3 loop spans 15 amino acids. The CDR3 region is CASSPEWGADAGYTF. The CDR3 DNA sequence: TGCGCCAGCAGCCCGGAGTGGGGGGCTGATGCTGGCTACACCTTC.